The sequence of this TCR beta chain was determined in a study of shared clonotypes between healthy human individuals. Study-wide points: Estimated richness was generally greater in naive than memory subsets. When naive CD4 clonotypes were compared across a few donors, 4% to 6.5% were shared.

Terminally differentiated effector memory CD45RA+ cells were excluded by CCR7 positive selection of CD45RO-negative cells. Donors were Caucasian adults residing in Nashville, Tennessee, USA. With respect to this clone: The antigen is not known.

Genomic DNA per cell subset filled all wells of several immunoSEQ plates. Libraries were prepared by immunoSEQ multiplex PCR; TCRdb keeps only in-frame clonotypes and omits some of them. The sample gives about 2 million clones, about 95% of which show up once; roughly 1.2% is in the top ten. Sequenced sample: naive CD8+ T cells sorted from blood. This sequence originates from a young man in good health.

The CDR3 sequence: CASSRAGATETQYF. The CDR3 bases are TGTGCCAGCAGCCGCGCGGGAGCTACGGAGACCCAGTACTTC. V and J are TRBV7-9 and TRBJ2-5; 7 nucleotides line up with TRBD2. The length of the CDR3 is 14 residues. Germline V gene lookup returns CDR1 SEHNR and CDR2 FQNEAQ (reference sequence). The J segment lost 5 bases and the V segment lost 5 bases, leaving 8 bases of the junction unmatched.